The 14 T cell receptor beta chains reported below all come from one sample, sequenced in a study of blood T cell repertoires in COVID-19 (dated by TCRdb to about 2020). Receptor libraries were prepared by the immunoSEQ multiplex PCR assay. Held by TCRdb, this immuneACCESS table contains in-frame sequences only and omits some clones. Under half of the omission traces to an unresolved V gene where checked; the cause of the rest is unknown. The table for this sample lists 430,000 or so clones; approximately 90% of them were counted only once. The top ten constitute approximately 1.3% of the sample. The sample consisted of PBMCs or T cells enriched from blood (not recorded which). Source of these receptors: a woman between 18 and 29 years old who had been exposed to COVID-19.

The chain couples TRBV13 to TRBJ2-7, with 7 bases identical to TRBD1. J gave up 6 bases and V 8 bases, and 13 bases lay outside the gene matches. CDR1 is PRHDT and CDR2 is FYEKMQ in the germline V gene (reference sequence). CDR3 length: 14 residues. CDR3 amino acids: CASHRGLGLSEQYF. CDR3 nucleotide sequence: TGTGCCAGCCATAGGGGGCTAGGGTTGAGCGAGCAGTACTTC.

The genes are TRBV7-8 and TRBJ2-4, with D unclear. CDR3 length: 14 amino acids. Germline lookup yields CDR1 SGHVS and CDR2 FQNEAQ. Trimming shortened V by 2 bases and J by 0 bases, and 5 bases separated the two germline ends. The CDR3 DNA follows: TGTGCCAGCAGCTTATCCTTAGCCAAAAACATTCAGTACTTC. Protein product: CASSLSLAKNIQYF.

This clone was observed a few times. The chain joins TRBV18 to TRBJ1-1, with D perhaps matching TRBD1 (6 bases). The CDR3 runs 14 residues. Trimming removed 7 bases from V and 5 bases from J, with 17 bases in between. CDR1 and CDR2 from the germline V gene are KGHSH and LQKENI. The CDR3 coding sequence is TGTGCCAGCTGTAAGGGTCAGGGGCAGACTGAAGCTTTCTTT. This gives the protein CASCKGQGQTEAFF.

This clone was detected only a few times. The chain carries TRBV6-4 and TRBJ2-3; the match to TRBD2 covers 10 bases. Germline trimming cut 5 bases from V and 1 base from J; bases unmatched to any gene: 6. The CDR3 has 16 residues. Germline V gene data show CDR1 as MRHNA and CDR2 as SNTAGT. In nucleotides, the CDR3 is TGTGCCAGCAGTCCAGCCGGGACTAGCGGCACAGATACGCAGTATTTT. Translated: CASSPAGTSGTDTQYF.

The chain links TRBV27 to TRBJ2-1; D possibly corresponds to TRBD2 (6 bases). Deletions cut 8 bases from V and 0 bases from J, with 11 bases between. Germline V gene data show CDR1 as MNHEY and CDR2 as SMNVEV (reference sequence). The CDR3 loop spans 14 amino acids. The CDR3, as DNA: TGTGCCAGCTCCGGGACTTACTCCTACAATGAGCAGTTCTTC. It codes for CASSGTYSYNEQFF.

The chain has TRBV11-3 and TRBJ2-3, with 12 bases lining up with TRBD1. This CDR3 has 17 residues. The V gene end was trimmed by 3 bases and the J gene end by 0 bases; junction bases not matched to a gene: 4. Germline assignment: CDR1 SGHNT and CDR2 YENEEA. The CDR3 DNA reads TGTGCCAGCAGCTTCGGGACAGGGGGCTCTAGCACAGATACGCAGTATTTT. Its translation is CASSFGTGGSSTDTQYF.

This rearrangement joins TRBV4-2 to TRBJ1-2; 9 bases map to TRBD1. Germline CDR1 and CDR2: LGHNA and YNFKEQ. V lost 4 bases and J lost 4; bases outside the gene matches: 7. The CDR3 has 15 amino acids. The CDR3 DNA sequence: TGTGCCAGCAGCCCCACCGGGACAGGGTTCTATGGCTACACCTTC. It yields the protein CASSPTGTGFYGYTF.

The V call is TRBV7-8, the J call TRBJ1-1; 10 bases are shared with TRBD1. Germline CDR1 reads SGHVS; CDR2 reads FQNEAQ. The CDR3 loop spans 16 amino acids. V lost 5 bases to trimming and J lost 5 bases; unmatched junction nucleotides: 11. The CDR3 nucleotides read TGTGCCAGCAGCCGAAGACAGGGGGCGAGGGGTACTGAAGCTTTCTTT. Translated: CASSRRQGARGTEAFF.

This chain joins TRBV5-6 and TRBJ2-4, with D tentatively TRBD1 (5 bases). This CDR3 is built from 17 residues. V was clipped by 0 bases and J by 0 bases, with 13 bases between them. Germline V gene lookup returns CDR1 SGHDT and CDR2 YYEEEE. In DNA form, the CDR3 reads TGTGCCAGCAGCTTGGCCTGGGGCGACTTAGCCAAAAACATTCAGTACTTC. It encodes CASSLAWGDLAKNIQYF.

The rearrangement joins TRBV3-1 (or the pseudogene TRBV3-2) to TRBJ2-7, with a possible D match to TRBD2 (5 bases). This CDR3 spans 14 amino acids. Deletions cut 5 bases from V and 3 bases from J, with 14 bases between. Germline CDR1 reads LGHDT; CDR2 reads YNNKEL (reference sequence). The CDR3 DNA follows: TGTGCCAGCAGCTCGCGGACTGTAAACTACGAGCAGTACTTC. This translates into CASSSRTVNYEQYF.

The rearrangement uses TRBV11-2 and TRBJ1-1; weak D call: TRBD1 (5 bases). This CDR3 has 16 residues. Deletions cut 0 bases from V and 1 base from J, with 12 bases between. The germline V gene has CDR1 SGHAT and CDR2 FQNNGV. The CDR3 region is CASSLDGWGSNTEAFF. The CDR3 DNA is TGTGCCAGCAGCTTAGATGGGTGGGGCTCGAACACTGAAGCTTTCTTT.

This chain links TRBV7-6 with TRBJ1-4; TRBD1 might be the D (5 bases). Trimming took off 9 bases at V and 8 bases at J, with 7 bases between the two ends. The length of the CDR3 is 10 residues. Germline V lookup: CDR1 SGHVS, CDR2 FNYEAQ. This CDR3 reads CARTVEKLFF. CDR3 bases: TGTGCCAGGACAGTCGAAAAACTGTTTTTT.

The V call is TRBV23-1, the J call TRBJ1-5; D not certain. TRBV23-1 is an ORF, and what it does is uncertain. V gave up 0 bases and J gave up 0 bases, with 15 bases separating them. CDR3 size: 18 residues. CDR3 sequence (DNA): TGCGCCAGCAGTCAATCGGTTACAGTTCCCTATAGCAATCAGCCCCAGCATTTT. The encoded protein is CASSQSVTVPYSNQPQHF.

V usage is TRBV27 and J usage is TRBJ2-2; the D gene is possibly TRBD1 (6 bases). Trimming took off 3 bases at V and 5 bases at J, with 16 bases between the two ends. The germline V gene encodes CDR1 MNHEY and CDR2 SMNVEV (reference sequence). The CDR3 runs 16 residues. CDR3 in DNA: TGTGCCAGCAGTTTCATCCAGGGGATTCGGACCGGGGAGCTGTTTTTT. As protein: CASSFIQGIRTGELFF.